One sample yielded the 14 T cell receptor beta chains listed below, sequenced in a study of cytomegalovirus exposure and HLA in healthy donors. Both 60 Vbeta primers and 13 Jbeta primers went into the PCR. Libraries were prepared by immunoSEQ multiplex PCR; TCRdb keeps only in-frame clonotypes and omits some of them. Of around 130,000 clones listed, around 70% are singletons. The sample taken for sequencing was PBMCs. These receptors all stem from a man aged 35-49 years in good health and CMV-seropositive.

In this sample, this clone turned up a few times. V is TRBV6-5 and J is TRBJ2-7; 7 positions agree with TRBD2. This CDR3 has 14 amino acids. The germline CDR1 and CDR2 sequences are MNHEY and SVGAGI. The junction had 8 bases not matched to a gene; V was cut back by 7 bases and J by 2 bases. The CDR3 DNA reads TGTGCCAGCATTGGGGGGGACCGGACCTACGAGCAGTACTTC. As protein: CASIGGDRTYEQYF.

This clone was detected only once. The CDR3 bases are TGTGCCAGCAGCCGCAGCGGACCCTCAAGCTCCTACAATGAGCAGTTCTTC. It encodes CASSRSGPSSSYNEQFF. The gene calls are TRBV7-8 and TRBJ2-1, with D maybe TRBD2 (5 bases). CDR1 SGHVS and CDR2 FQNEAQ come from the germline V gene. The CDR3 loop spans 17 amino acids. V lost 5 bases to trimming and J lost 0 bases, with 17 bases between them.

This clone occurred once. The chain recombines TRBV6-5 with TRBJ1-1; D perhaps matches TRBD1 (6 bases). The ends were cut back, 6 bases at V and 5 bases at J, with 13 bases in the middle. The germline V gene has CDR1 MNHEY and CDR2 SVGAGI. CDR3 length: 13 residues. The CDR3 nucleotides read TGTGCCAGCAGGGGGCAGGGGTTTACTGAAGCTTTCTTT. Translated, it gives CASRGQGFTEAFF.

This clone occurred a few times. The chain couples TRBV19 to TRBJ1-1; 11 nucleotides agree with TRBD1. The CDR3 sequence is 15 residues long. Trimming removed 4 bases from V and 4 bases from J; junction bases left unmatched: 5. Germline CDR1 and CDR2: LNHDA and SQIVND (reference sequence). This CDR3 reads CASSKTGTGGTEAFF. The CDR3, as DNA: TGTGCCAGTAGTAAGACCGGGACAGGGGGCACTGAAGCTTTCTTT.

In DNA form, the CDR3 reads TGTGCCAGTAGTATATTCCAGGGCCCGAACACTGAAGCTTTCTTT. It is translated as CASSIFQGPNTEAFF. The chain has TRBV19 and TRBJ1-1; a weak D match, TRBD1 (5 bases). CDR1 LNHDA and CDR2 SQIVND come from the germline V gene (reference sequence). V shed 2 bases and J shed 1 base, with 11 bases lying between them. The CDR3 loop spans 15 amino acids.

DNA for the CDR3: TGTGCCAGCAGTTTTCGGGACCCGGCCAGGGGGGGCTACACCTTC. It yields the protein CASSFRDPARGGYTF. The rearrangement joins TRBV28 to TRBJ1-2; TRBD1 matches 7 bases. The CDR3 covers 15 residues. V gave up 3 bases and J gave up 8 bases; unmatched junction bases: 12. Germline V CDR1 and CDR2: MDHEN, SYDVKM.

About this clone itself: The DNA is omitted, as the CDR3 cannot be located on it reliably, and the CDR3 follows TCRdb's listing. The chain couples TRBV27 to TRBJ2-1; the listed D gene, TRBD2, was not tested against the DNA. Germline V CDR1 and CDR2: MNHEY, SMNVEV (reference sequence). Both ends counted, the CDR3 spans 16 residues. The CDR3: CASSLSLREIINEQFF.

The chain joins TRBV5-1 to TRBJ2-4, with 7 bases lining up with TRBD1. The CDR3 length is 15 residues. The germline V gene has CDR1 SGHRS and CDR2 YFSETQ. V shed 2 bases, J shed 0 bases, and the junction held 2 bases outside the gene matches. For the CDR3, the DNA is TGCGCCAGCAGCTTTTCAGGGGGAGCCAAAAACATTCAGTACTTC. Its translation: CASSFSGGAKNIQYF. Full variable domain (outside the CDR3, taken from reference TRBV5-1 and TRBJ2-4): KAGVTQTPRYLIKTRGQQVTLSCSPISGHRSVSWYQQTPGQGLQFLFEYFSETQRNKGNFPGRFSGRQFSNSRSEMNVSTLELGDSALYLCASSFSGGAKNIQYFGAGTRLSVL.

The genes are TRBV11-3 and TRBJ2-2, with D tentatively TRBD2 (6 bases). This CDR3 has 16 amino acids. Trimming removed 1 base at V and 5 bases at J, with 14 bases between. Germline V gene data show CDR1 as SGHNT and CDR2 as YENEEA. CDR3 bases: TGTGCCAGCAGCTTAGGTCTCGGGGGATTTACCGGGGAGCTGTTTTTT. Its translation is CASSLGLGGFTGELFF.

The CDR3 region is CASSAGPYEQYF. The CDR3 coding sequence is TGCGCCAGCAGCGCGGGACCTTACGAGCAGTACTTC. V usage is TRBV5-1 and J usage is TRBJ2-5, with D possibly matching TRBD2 (6 bases). The end of the DNA fits TRBJ2-7 better, so the J call may be wrong. CDR1 and CDR2 from the germline V gene are SGHRS and YFSETQ. This CDR3 region has 12 residues.

This clone occurred once. The CDR3 loop reads CASSLRLAGGETQYF. The CDR3, as DNA: TGTGCCAGCAGTTTAAGGCTAGCGGGAGGAGAGACCCAGTACTTC. The chain combines TRBV28 with TRBJ2-5, with TRBD2 identical over 11 bases. The CDR3 spans 15 residues. The trim removed 2 bases at V and 4 bases at J, leaving 3 bases unmatched. CDR1 MDHEN and CDR2 SYDVKM come from the germline V gene. Together with reference TRBV28 and TRBJ2-5, the CDR3 gives the full variable domain: DVKVTQSSRYLVKRTGEKVFLECVQDMDHENMFWYRQDPGLGLRLIYFSYDVKMKEKGDIPEGYSVSREKKERFSLILESASTNQTSMYLCASSLRLAGGETQYFGPGTRLLVL.

The chain is built from TRBV19 and TRBJ2-7; no reliable D call. Germline loops: CDR1 LNHDA, CDR2 SQIVND (reference sequence). The CDR3 extends over 11 amino acids. Trimming took 5 bases from V and 3 from J, leaving 5 bases between them. The CDR3 DNA is TGTGCCAGTAGTTTCCTCTACGAGCAGTACTTC. Its protein product is CASSFLYEQYF.

This chain links TRBV28 with TRBJ1-1; TRBD1 agrees at 7 bases. The V segment lost 4 bases and the J segment 1 base; nucleotides outside the gene matches: 6. Germline assignment: CDR1 MDHEN and CDR2 SYDVKM. The CDR3 runs to 15 residues. The CDR3 nucleotides read TGTGCCAGCAGTTCCACCAGACAGGGGAACACTGAAGCTTTCTTT. Its protein product is CASSSTRQGNTEAFF.

The chain joins TRBV2 to TRBJ2-7; 9 nucleotides align to TRBD1. The CDR3 sequence is 14 residues long. Per germline, CDR1 SNHLY and CDR2 FYNNEI. V gave up 7 bases and J gave up 9 bases; unmatched junction bases: 13. Here the CDR3 reads CASIPNNRGQGQYF. In DNA, the CDR3 is TGTGCCAGCATTCCAAACAACAGGGGGCAGGGGCAGTACTTC. Drawing the rest from reference TRBV2 and TRBJ2-7, the complete variable domain is EPEVTQTPSHQVTQMGQEVILRCVPISNHLYFYWYRQILGQKVEFLVSFYNNEISEKSEIFDDQFSVERPDGSNFTLKIRSTKLEDSAMYFCASIPNNRGQGQYFGPGTRLTVT.